The 3 T cell receptor beta chains below all came from one sample that was sequenced in a study of shared clonotypes between healthy human individuals. Sequencing used immunoSEQ multiplex PCR; TCRdb keeps in-frame clones, though not all of them. The table lists 2 million to 2.5 million clones, around 93% of them singletons. Sequenced material: naive CD4+ T cells from PBMCs. The subset is: CD45RA+ positively selected. All receptors derive from a man in his late teens or twenties in good health. Some clones in this sample may be carry-over from other donors' samples.

This clone has just one count. The V call is TRBV7-2, the J call TRBJ1-6; D is ambiguous. The CDR3 contains 12 residues. Germline CDR1 reads SGHTA; CDR2 reads FQGNSA. Trimming stripped 4 bases from V and 8 bases from J, with 6 bases between. The CDR3 region is CASSWGDSPLHF. CDR3 bases: TGTGCCAGCAGCTGGGGTGATTCACCCCTCCACTTT.

This clone was seen more than once but under ten times. The same CDR3 is also encoded by other DNA sequences in this sample. The V gene is TRBV7-2, the J gene TRBJ2-7; 10 positions agree with TRBD2. The V segment lost 3 bases and the J segment 4 bases; nucleotides outside the gene matches: 3. Germline CDR1 and CDR2: SGHTA and FQGNSA. CDR3 length equals 14 residues. CDR3 in DNA: TGTGCCAGCAGCTTGGGACTAGCGTCTTACGAGCAGTACTTC. This sequence encodes CASSLGLASYEQYF. The complete variable domain, with remaining parts taken from reference TRBV7-2 and TRBJ2-7, reads GAGVSQSPSNKVTEKGKDVELRCDPISGHTALYWYRQSLGQGLEFLIYFQGNSAPDKSGLPSDRFSAERTGGSVSTLTIQRTQQEDSAVYLCASSLGLASYEQYFGPGTRLTVT.

V and J are TRBV30 and TRBJ2-7; D not resolved. Germline V CDR1 and CDR2: GTSNPN, SVGIG (reference sequence). V lost 0 bases and J lost 2, with 8 bases in between. This CDR3 contains 13 residues. CDR3 in amino acids: CAWSVRVAYEQYF. The CDR3 coding sequence is TGTGCCTGGAGTGTACGTGTAGCCTACGAGCAGTACTTC.